This T cell receptor beta chain was obtained from a study of blood T cell repertoires in COVID-19. In the study overall: Samples of COVID-19 (acute and convalescent) were obtained from the United States, Italy and Spain.

This CDR3 comprises 14 residues. V lost 3 bases to trimming and J lost 5 bases; unmatched junction nucleotides: 5. Germline CDR1 is SGHNT and CDR2 is YYREEE (reference sequence). Here immunoSEQ multiplex PCR was the method, and the copy in TCRdb shows in-frame clones only, minus some. The sample holds approximately 97,000 clones, around 84% seen once. The sequencing sample was made of peripheral blood. This rearrangement joins TRBV5-4 to TRBJ1-2, with 9 nucleotides matching TRBD1. This receptor was obtained from a human donor in a cohort sampled during active COVID-19. The CDR3 sequence is CASSSGQGTYGYTF. The CDR3 DNA reads TGTGCCAGCAGCTCCGGACAGGGGACGTATGGCTACACCTTC.